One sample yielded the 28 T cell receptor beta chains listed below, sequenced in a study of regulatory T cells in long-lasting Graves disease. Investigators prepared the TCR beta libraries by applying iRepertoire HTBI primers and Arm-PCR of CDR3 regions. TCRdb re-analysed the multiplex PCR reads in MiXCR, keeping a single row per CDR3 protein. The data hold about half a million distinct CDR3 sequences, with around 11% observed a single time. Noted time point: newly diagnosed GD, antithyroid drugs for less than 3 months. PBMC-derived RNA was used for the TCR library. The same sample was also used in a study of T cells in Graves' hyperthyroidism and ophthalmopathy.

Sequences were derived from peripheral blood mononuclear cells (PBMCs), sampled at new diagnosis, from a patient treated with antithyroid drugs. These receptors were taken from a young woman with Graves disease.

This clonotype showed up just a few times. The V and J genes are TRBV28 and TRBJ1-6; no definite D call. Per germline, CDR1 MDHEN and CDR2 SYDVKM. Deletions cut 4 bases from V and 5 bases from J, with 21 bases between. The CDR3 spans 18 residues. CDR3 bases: TGTGCCAGCAGTTCACCAACCCGCGGTGGTGGGAATAATTCACCCCTCCACTTT. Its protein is CASSSPTRGGGNNSPLHF.

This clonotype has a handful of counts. The CDR3 protein is CASSFTGTKFLNYGYTF. In DNA form, the CDR3 reads TGTGCCAGCAGCTTTACCGGGACAAAGTTTCTGAACTATGGCTACACCTTC. The J gene is TRBJ1-2, the V gene TRBV7-9; a weak D match, TRBD1 (6 bases). V was clipped by 3 bases and J by 2 bases, with 19 bases between them. This CDR3 region has 17 residues. Per germline, CDR1 SEHNR and CDR2 FQNEAQ (reference sequence).

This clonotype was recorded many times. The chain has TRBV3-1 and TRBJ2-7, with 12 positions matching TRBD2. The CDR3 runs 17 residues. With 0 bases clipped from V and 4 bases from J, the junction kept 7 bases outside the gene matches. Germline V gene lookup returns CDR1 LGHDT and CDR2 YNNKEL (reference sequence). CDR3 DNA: TGTGCCAGCAGCCAAGATCTTCGCCTAGCGGGAGGGTACGAGCAGTACTTC. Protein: CASSQDLRLAGGYEQYF.

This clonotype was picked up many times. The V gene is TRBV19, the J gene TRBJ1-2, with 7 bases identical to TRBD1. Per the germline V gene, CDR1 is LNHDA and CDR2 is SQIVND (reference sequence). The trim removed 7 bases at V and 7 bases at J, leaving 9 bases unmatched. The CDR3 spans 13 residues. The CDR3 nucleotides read TGTGCCAGTATGATGACAGGGTCTGGTGGCTACACCTTC. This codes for CASMMTGSGGYTF.

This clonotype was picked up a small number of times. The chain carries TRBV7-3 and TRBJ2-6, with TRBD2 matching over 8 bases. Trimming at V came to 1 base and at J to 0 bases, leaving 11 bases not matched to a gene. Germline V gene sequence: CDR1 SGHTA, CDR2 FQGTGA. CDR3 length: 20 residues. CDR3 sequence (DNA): TGTGCCAGCAGCTTAAGGACTTTTAGCGGGAAGTTCTCTGGGGCCAACGTCCTGACTTTC. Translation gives CASSLRTFSGKFSGANVLTF.

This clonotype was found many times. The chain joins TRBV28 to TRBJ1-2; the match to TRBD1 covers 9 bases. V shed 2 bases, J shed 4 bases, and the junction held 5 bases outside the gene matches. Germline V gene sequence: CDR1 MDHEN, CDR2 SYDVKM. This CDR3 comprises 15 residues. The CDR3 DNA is TGTGCCAGCAGTTTAGTGGGACAGGGTACCTATGGCTACACCTTC. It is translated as CASSLVGQGTYGYTF.

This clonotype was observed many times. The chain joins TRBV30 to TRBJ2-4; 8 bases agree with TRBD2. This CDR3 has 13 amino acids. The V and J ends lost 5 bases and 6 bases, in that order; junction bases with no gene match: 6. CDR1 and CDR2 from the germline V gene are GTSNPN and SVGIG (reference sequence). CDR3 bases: TGTGCCTGGCAGCGGGAGTTGGTAAACATTCAGTACTTC. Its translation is CAWQRELVNIQYF.

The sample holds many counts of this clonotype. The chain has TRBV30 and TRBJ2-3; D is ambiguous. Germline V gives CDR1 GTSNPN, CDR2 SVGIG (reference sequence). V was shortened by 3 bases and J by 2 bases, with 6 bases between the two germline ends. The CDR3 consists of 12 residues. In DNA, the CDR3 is TGTGCCTGGAGAGGCCACACAGATACGCAGTATTTT. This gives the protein CAWRGHTDTQYF. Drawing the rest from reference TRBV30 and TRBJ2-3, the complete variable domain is SQTIHQWPATLVQPVGSPLSLECTVEGTSNPNLYWYRQAAGRGLQLLFYSVGIGQISSEVPQNLSASRPQDRQFILSSKKLLLSDSGFYLCAWRGHTDTQYFGPGTRLTVL.

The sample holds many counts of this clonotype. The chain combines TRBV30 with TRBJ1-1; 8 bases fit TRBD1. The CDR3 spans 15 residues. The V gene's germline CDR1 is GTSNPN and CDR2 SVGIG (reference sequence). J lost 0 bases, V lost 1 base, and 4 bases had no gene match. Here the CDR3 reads CAWSGTGIMNTEAFF. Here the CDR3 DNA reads TGTGCCTGGAGTGGGACAGGGATTATGAACACTGAAGCTTTCTTT.

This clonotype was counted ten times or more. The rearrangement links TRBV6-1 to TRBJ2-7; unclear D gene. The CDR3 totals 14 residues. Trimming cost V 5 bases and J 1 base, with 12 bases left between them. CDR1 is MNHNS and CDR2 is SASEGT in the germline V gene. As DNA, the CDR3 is TGTGCCAGCAGTACCGCAGGTCTTTCCTACGAGCAGTACTTC. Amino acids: CASSTAGLSYEQYF.

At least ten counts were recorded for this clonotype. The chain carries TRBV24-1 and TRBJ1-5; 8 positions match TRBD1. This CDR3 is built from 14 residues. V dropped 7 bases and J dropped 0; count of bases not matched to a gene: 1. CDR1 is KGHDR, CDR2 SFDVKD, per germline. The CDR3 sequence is CATRGQGSNQPQHF. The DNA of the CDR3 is TGTGCCACCAGAGGACAGGGTAGCAATCAGCCCCAGCATTTT.

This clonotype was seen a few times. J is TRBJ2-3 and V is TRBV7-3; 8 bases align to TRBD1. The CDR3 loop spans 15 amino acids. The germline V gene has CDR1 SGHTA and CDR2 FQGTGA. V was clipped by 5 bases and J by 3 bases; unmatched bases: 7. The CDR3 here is CASSVQGAITDTQYF. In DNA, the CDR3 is TGTGCCAGCAGCGTCCAGGGGGCGATAACAGATACGCAGTATTTT.

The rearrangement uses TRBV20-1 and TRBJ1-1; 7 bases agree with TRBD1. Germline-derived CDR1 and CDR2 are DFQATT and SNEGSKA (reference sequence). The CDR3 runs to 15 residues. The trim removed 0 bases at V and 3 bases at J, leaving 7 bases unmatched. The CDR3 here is CSARDMTGLDTEAFF. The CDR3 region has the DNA TGCAGTGCTAGAGATATGACAGGGCTGGACACTGAAGCTTTCTTT.

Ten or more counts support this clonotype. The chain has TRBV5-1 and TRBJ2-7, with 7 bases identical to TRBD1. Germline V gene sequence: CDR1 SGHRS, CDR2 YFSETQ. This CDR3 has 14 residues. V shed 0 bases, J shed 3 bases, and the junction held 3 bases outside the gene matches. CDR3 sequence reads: CASSLAGTDYEQYF. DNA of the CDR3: TGCGCCAGCAGCTTGGCCGGGACAGACTACGAGCAGTACTTC. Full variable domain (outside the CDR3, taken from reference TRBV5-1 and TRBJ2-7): KAGVTQTPRYLIKTRGQQVTLSCSPISGHRSVSWYQQTPGQGLQFLFEYFSETQRNKGNFPGRFSGRQFSNSRSEMNVSTLELGDSALYLCASSLAGTDYEQYFGPGTRLTVT.

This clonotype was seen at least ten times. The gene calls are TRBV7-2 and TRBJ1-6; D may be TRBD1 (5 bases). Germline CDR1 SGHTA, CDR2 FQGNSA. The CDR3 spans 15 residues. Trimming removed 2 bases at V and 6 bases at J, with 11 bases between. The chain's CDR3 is CASSLSQGLNSPLHF. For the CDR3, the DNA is TGTGCCAGCAGCTTATCCCAGGGTCTTAATTCACCCCTCCACTTT.

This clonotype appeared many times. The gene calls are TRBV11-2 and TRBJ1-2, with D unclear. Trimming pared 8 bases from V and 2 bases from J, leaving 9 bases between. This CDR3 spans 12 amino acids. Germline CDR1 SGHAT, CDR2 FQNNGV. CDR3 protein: CASGQLNYGYTF. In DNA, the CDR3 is TGTGCCAGCGGGCAGTTGAACTATGGCTACACCTTC. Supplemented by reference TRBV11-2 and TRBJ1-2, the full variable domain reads EAGVAQSPRYKIIEKRQSVAFWCNPISGHATLYWYQQILGQGPKLLIQFQNNGVVDDSQLPKDRFSAERLKGVDSTLKIQPAKLEDSAVYLCASGQLNYGYTFGSGTRLTVV.

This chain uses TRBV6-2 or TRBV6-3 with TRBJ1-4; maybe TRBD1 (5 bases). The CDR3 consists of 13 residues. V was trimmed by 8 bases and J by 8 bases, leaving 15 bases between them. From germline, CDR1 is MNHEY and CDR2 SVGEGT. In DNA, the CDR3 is TGTGCCAGCGGGGACCCTCCGAGGGAAAAACTGTTTTTT. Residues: CASGDPPREKLFF.

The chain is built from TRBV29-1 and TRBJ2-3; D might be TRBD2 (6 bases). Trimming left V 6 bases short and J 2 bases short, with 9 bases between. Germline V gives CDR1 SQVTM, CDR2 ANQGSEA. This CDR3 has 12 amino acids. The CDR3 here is CSVEGPTDTQYF. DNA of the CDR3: TGCAGCGTGGAGGGGCCCACAGATACGCAGTATTTT.

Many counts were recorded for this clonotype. The CDR3 DNA sequence: TGTGCCAGCAGCCGGAGCGTGGGGTTCAAGGACTATGGCTACACCTTC. Residues: CASSRSVGFKDYGYTF. The rearrangement joins TRBV7-9 to TRBJ1-2; D unclear. This CDR3 contains 16 residues. V lost 5 bases and J lost 3, with 19 bases in between. The V gene's germline CDR1 is SEHNR and CDR2 FQNEAQ (reference sequence).

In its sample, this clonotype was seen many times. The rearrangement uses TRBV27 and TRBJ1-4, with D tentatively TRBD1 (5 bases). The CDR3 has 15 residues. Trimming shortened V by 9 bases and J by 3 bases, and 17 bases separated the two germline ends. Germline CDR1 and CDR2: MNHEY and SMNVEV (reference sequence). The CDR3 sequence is CARMGGRSANEKLFF. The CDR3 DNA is TGTGCCAGAATGGGGGGTCGTTCGGCTAATGAAAAACTGTTTTTT.

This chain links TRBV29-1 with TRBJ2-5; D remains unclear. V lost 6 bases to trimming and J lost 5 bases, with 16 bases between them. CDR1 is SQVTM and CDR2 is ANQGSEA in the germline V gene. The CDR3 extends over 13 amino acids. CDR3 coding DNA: TGCAGCGTGTCCATCTGGGTCCGGGAGACCCAGTACTTC. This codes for CSVSIWVRETQYF. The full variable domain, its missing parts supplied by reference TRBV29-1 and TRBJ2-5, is SAVISQKPSRDICQRGTSLTIQCQVDSQVTMMFWYRQQPGQSLTLIATANQGSEATYESGFVIDKFPISRPNLTFSTLTVSNMSPEDSSIYLCSVSIWVRETQYFGPGTRLLVL.

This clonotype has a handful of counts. As DNA, the CDR3 is TGTGCCAGCAGCTCTGGTCGGGAAAATTTTAGGCAGTTCTTC. Translation: CASSSGRENFRQFF. The chain has TRBV7-6 and TRBJ2-1, with D maybe TRBD2 (5 bases). The CDR3 length is 14 residues. Germline V gene sequence: CDR1 SGHVS, CDR2 FNYEAQ. Trimming cost V 4 bases and J 12 bases, with 19 bases left between them.

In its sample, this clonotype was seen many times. The DNA of the CDR3 is TGTGCCAGCAGCTCGAGCGGGAGTGTCTACAATGAGCAGTTCTTC. Translating gives CASSSSGSVYNEQFF. V and J are TRBV5-5 and TRBJ2-1, with 8 nucleotides matching TRBD2. Germline lookup yields CDR1 SGHKS and CDR2 YYEKEE (reference sequence). Trimming took 3 bases from V and 3 from J; bases not matched to a gene: 5. The CDR3 is made up of 15 amino acids.

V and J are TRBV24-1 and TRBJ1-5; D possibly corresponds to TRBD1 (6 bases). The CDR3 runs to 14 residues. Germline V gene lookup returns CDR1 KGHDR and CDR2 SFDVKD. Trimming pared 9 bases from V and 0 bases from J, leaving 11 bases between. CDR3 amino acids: CATGTRYSNQPQHF. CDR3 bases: TGTGCCACCGGGACAAGATATAGCAATCAGCCCCAGCATTTT.

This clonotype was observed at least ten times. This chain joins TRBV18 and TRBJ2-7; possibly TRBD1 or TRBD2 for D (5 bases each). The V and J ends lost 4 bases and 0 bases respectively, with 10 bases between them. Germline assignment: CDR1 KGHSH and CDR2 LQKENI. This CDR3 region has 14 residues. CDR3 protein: CASSHGAFSYEQYF. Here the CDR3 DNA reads TGTGCCAGCTCACACGGGGCTTTCTCCTACGAGCAGTACTTC.

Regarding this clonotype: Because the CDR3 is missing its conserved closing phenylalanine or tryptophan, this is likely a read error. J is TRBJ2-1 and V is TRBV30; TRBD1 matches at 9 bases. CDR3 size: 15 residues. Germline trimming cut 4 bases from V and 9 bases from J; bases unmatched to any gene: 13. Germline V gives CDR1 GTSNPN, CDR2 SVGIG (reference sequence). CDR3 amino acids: CAWMLPGTGFFEQFS. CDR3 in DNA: TGTGCCTGGATGTTGCCCGGGACAGGGTTTTTTGAGCAGTTCTCC.

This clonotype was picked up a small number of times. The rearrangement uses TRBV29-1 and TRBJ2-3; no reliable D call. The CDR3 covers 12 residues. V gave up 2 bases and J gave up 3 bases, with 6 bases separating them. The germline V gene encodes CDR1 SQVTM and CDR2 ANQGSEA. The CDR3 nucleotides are TGCAGCGTTGAAAAGGGAACAGATACGCAGTATTTT. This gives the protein CSVEKGTDTQYF.

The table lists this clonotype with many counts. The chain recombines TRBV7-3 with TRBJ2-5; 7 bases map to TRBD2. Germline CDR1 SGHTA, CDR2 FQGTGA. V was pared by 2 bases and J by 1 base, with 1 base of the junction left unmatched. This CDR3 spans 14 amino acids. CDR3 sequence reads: CASSLAGAQETQYF. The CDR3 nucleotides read TGTGCCAGCAGCTTAGCGGGAGCCCAAGAGACCCAGTACTTC. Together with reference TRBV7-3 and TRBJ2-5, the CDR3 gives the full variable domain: GAGVSQTPSNKVTEKGKYVELRCDPISGHTALYWYRQSLGQGPEFLIYFQGTGAADDSGLPNDRFFAVRPEGSVSTLKIQRTERGDSAVYLCASSLAGAQETQYFGPGTRLLVL.